This entry is about one T cell receptor beta chain. Per the original methods: Estimation of nucleated cell counts was performed using reference gene primer amplification. This table comes from immunoSEQ multiplex PCR, and its TCRdb copy is limited to in-frame clones, with some not included. That table supplies the V and J calls and clone size; D and trimming were determined from the DNA. The sample holds about 300,000 clones, roughly 86% seen once. This entry is derived from a study of blood T cell repertoires in COVID-19. The sample comprised peripheral blood. This TCR was recovered from a woman in her forties or fifties with acute or convalescent COVID-19.

The CDR3 bases are TGTGCCAGAAGCCCGGGACTAGCGGGACTCCACGAGCAGTACTTC. Translation gives CARSPGLAGLHEQYF. The chain carries TRBV5-3 and TRBJ2-7, with 13 bases lining up with TRBD2. TRBV5-3 is an ORF, with its function uncertain. With V trimmed by 4 bases and J by 5 bases, 6 bases remained unmatched. The length of the CDR3 is 15 residues.